The rows below give T cell receptor beta chains drawn from one sample of a study of blood T cells in healthy people across ages. Each CDR3 protein gets one entry after TCRdb re-called the 5' RACE reads with MiXCR. The table includes approximately 810,000 distinct CDR3 sequences, about 28% detected once. The sample comprised blood. These receptors were taken from a woman of 80 years or more in good health. The CDR3 runs from the conserved cysteine through the conserved F or W. A D gene is named only where the DNA matches it firmly. Size is omitted from some rows. Given values are once, few, many or a class for expanded clones.

clone size,V gene,D gene,J gene,CDR3 DNA,CDR3 protein
few,TRBV7-3,NA,TRBJ1-2,TGTGCCAGCACCCTCCCGCGTACAGAAGGGTATGGCTACACCTTC,CASTLPRTEGYGYTF
NA,TRBV12-3/TRBV12-4,TRBD2,TRBJ2-2,TGTGCCAGCACCTCACTAGCGGGGGGGCCGGCGACCGGGGAGCGGTTTTTT,CASTSLAGGPATGERFF
few,TRBV10-1,TRBD1,TRBJ1-1,TGCGCCAGCAGTGACGCAGGGGGGGATACTGAAGCTTTCTTT,CASSDAGGDTEAFF
many,TRBV7-2,NA,TRBJ1-5,TGTGCCAGCGGATTAACAGGCAATAGCAATCAGCCCCAGCATTTT,CASGLTGNSNQPQHF
many,TRBV9,TRBD1,TRBJ2-1,TGTGCCAGCAGCGTAGCGGTGACAGGGGGACACAATGAGCAGTTCTTC,CASSVAVTGGHNEQFF
once,TRBV30,TRBD1,TRBJ1-5,TGTGCCTGGGGGACAGGACTAAATCAGCCCCAGCATTTT,CAWGTGLNQPQHF
NA,TRBV28,TRBD2,TRBJ2-7,TGTGCCAGCAGTCCATCGTTTCTCGGGACTAGCGGGGGCTACGAGCAGTACTTC,CASSPSFLGTSGGYEQYF
NA,TRBV7-2,TRBD2,TRBJ2-3,TGTGCCAGCAGCTTACGGGGGGTCGCGAAACTAACCACAGATACGCAGTATTTT,CASSLRGVAKLTTDTQYF
NA,TRBV5-5,NA,TRBJ2-1,TGTGCCAGCAGCTTGGATATCGGCGGGGCAAACGAGCAGTTCTTC,CASSLDIGGANEQFF
NA,TRBV29-1,NA,TRBJ1-2,TGCAGCGTTGAGGCAGCAAAAGGCTACACCTTC,CSVEAAKGYTF
few,TRBV7-2,TRBD2,TRBJ2-1,TGTGCCAGCAGCCTCCGTGAGCGGGAGTACAATGAGCAGTTCTTC,CASSLREREYNEQFF
NA,TRBV5-1,NA,TRBJ1-1,TGCGCCAGCAGCCTGCTTCCCGGACGGATAGAAGCTTTCTTT,CASSLLPGRIEAFF
NA,TRBV12-3/TRBV12-4,NA,TRBJ2-3,TGTGCCAGCAGTAGCCATTTGGGGCCCGCTAGAGCAGATACGCAGTATTTT,CASSSHLGPARADTQYF
many,TRBV10-3,NA,TRBJ2-5,TGTGCCATCAGTGGTAGGACACAAGAGACCCAGTACTTC,CAISGRTQETQYF
NA,TRBV7-2,NA,TRBJ2-2,TGTGCCAGCAGCTCGGACTTCGCAGGGGAGCTGTTTTTT,CASSSDFAGELFF
NA,TRBV20-1,NA,TRBJ2-2,TGCAGTGCTAGAGATAACACCGGGGAGCTGTTTTTT,CSARDNTGELFF
many,TRBV27,NA,TRBJ1-1,TGTGCCAGCAGTTTTCGCCGGGACACTGAAGCTTTCTTT,CASSFRRDTEAFF
NA,TRBV3-1,TRBD1,TRBJ1-2,TGTGCCAGCAGCCAAGATATGAGGGGGCAAAACTATGGCTACACCTTC,CASSQDMRGQNYGYTF
many,TRBV20-1,NA,TRBJ2-1,TGCAGTGCTAGAGACCCCCCCTACAATGAGCAGTTCTTC,CSARDPPYNEQFF
many,TRBV20-1,NA,TRBJ2-1,TGCAGTGCTACCCCCTACAATGAGCAGTTCTTC,CSATPYNEQFF
NA,TRBV6-1,NA,TRBJ2-7,TGTGCCAGCAGTGTCGTGGCTGCATACGAGCAGTACTTC,CASSVVAAYEQYF
many,TRBV12-3/TRBV12-4,TRBD2,TRBJ2-7,TGTGCCAGCAGTCCCCAAGCGGGGATTCTCTACGAGCAGTACTTC,CASSPQAGILYEQYF
many,TRBV29-1,NA,TRBJ1-1,TGCAGCGTTGAAGTTTACCGGAACACTGAAGCTTTCTTT,CSVEVYRNTEAFF
NA,TRBV5-1,NA,TRBJ1-4,TGCGCCAGCAGCATGGAGGGTGCAACTAATGAAAAACTGTTTTTT,CASSMEGATNEKLFF
many,TRBV20-1,TRBD2,TRBJ2-1,TGCAGTGCTAGAGATCTAGGACTAGGTAGTAATGAGCAGTTCTTC,CSARDLGLGSNEQFF
many,TRBV6-2/TRBV6-3,TRBD1,TRBJ2-7,TGTGCCAGCACCCCAGGGGGTGTACGCTACGAGCAGTACTTC,CASTPGGVRYEQYF
NA,TRBV6-5,NA,TRBJ2-3,TGTGCCATCCCTAACTTGCGGGAACGACGCACAGATACGCAGTATTTT,CAIPNLRERRTDTQYF
many,TRBV10-2,NA,TRBJ1-2,TGCGCCAGCAGTGATCAAGCTAACTATGGCTACACCTTC,CASSDQANYGYTF
many,TRBV12-3/TRBV12-4,NA,TRBJ1-1,TGTGCCAGCCAGCTCGCCTGGAACACTGAAGCTTTCTTT,CASQLAWNTEAFF
NA,TRBV7-2,NA,TRBJ2-1,TGTGCCAGCAGCCCTTTCGGCGAGCAGTTCTTC,CASSPFGEQFF
NA,TRBV5-1,NA,TRBJ2-4,TGCGCCAGCAGCTTGGTAGGTCGCCCGCCCCAGTACTTC,CASSLVGRPPQYF
many,TRBV6-2/TRBV6-3,NA,TRBJ2-7,TGTGCCAGCAACGAACCTTGGTCCTACGAGCAGTACTTC,CASNEPWSYEQYF